The clone carrying this TCR beta chain has more than one count but fewer than ten. Its antigen is unidentified. The second PCR ran about 6 to 12 cycles with a sample-barcoded 5' primer and J-beta primers. Each sample yielded at least 2.5 million CDR3-containing paired-end reads. MiXCR, applied by TCRdb to the 5' RACE reads, yields one record per CDR3 protein. The sample has about 900,000 distinct CDR3 sequences; about 44% are singletons. These data belong to a study of blood T cells in healthy people across ages. Broader study findings: Observed TCR beta diversity showed a strong correlation with the percentage of naive T cells as measured by flow cytometry.

CDR1 and CDR2 (germline): SGHTA, FQGNSA. Trimming removed 6 bases from V and 3 bases from J; junction bases left unmatched: 7. The CDR3 consists of 15 residues. The sample consisted of blood. The TCR comes from a man younger than 40 in good health. J is TRBJ1-4 and V is TRBV7-2, with 7 bases lining up with TRBD1. CDR3 in DNA: TGTGCCAGCAGTTTTTACGGGACAGCTAATGAAAAACTGTTTTTT. It yields the protein CASSFYGTANEKLFF.